This TCR beta chain was recovered during a study of OX40 agonist ivuxolimab in advanced cancers. For the study at large: Participants averaged approximately 65 years of age (range about 23 to 90) and were under 90% male.

On this clone itself: Antigen specificity is unknown. The junction departs from the called germline gene at one end, perhaps through a read error.

The method was immunoSEQ multiplex PCR; TCRdb's version includes in-frame clones alone and lacks a portion of them. The sample has roughly 60,000 clones, about 85% seen once. CDR3 length equals 15 residues. CDR1 and CDR2 (germline): SSHAT, FNYEAQ (reference sequence). Study observations and caveats: Among the lowest peripheral clonal expansion occurred in 0.1-3.0 mg/kg partial responders. CD8+ T cells showed, on average, more clonal expansion than CD4+ cells.

A history of autoimmune disease or systemic immunosuppression excluded patients. The rearrangement joins TRBV7-7 to TRBJ2-7; 10 nucleotides align to TRBD1. The sequence came from an adult with an advanced solid tumor such as melanoma, head and neck, liver or kidney cancer. Sequences were derived from CD4+ or CD8+ T cells sorted from blood, sampled in a trial of the OX40 agonist ivuxolimab. The CDR3 region is CASSPFGQGDYEQYF. The CDR3 DNA is TGTGCTAGCAGCCCATTTGGACAGGGGGACTACGAGCAGTACTTC.